This T cell receptor (beta chain) came from a study of cytomegalovirus exposure and HLA in healthy donors. The study ran its PCR with 60 Vbeta and 13 Jbeta primers. Data came from immunoSEQ multiplex PCR; TCRdb stores just in-frame clones and leaves some out. The sample carries about 100,000 clones, around 80% recorded once. General observations from the study: In a later analysis, at a false discovery rate of 0.05, 17,000 or so TCR beta sequences matched HLA alleles.

As concerns this clone: Its target is unknown.

The TCR sequence derives from a female donor in good health and CMV-seropositive. The sequenced sample consisted of PBMCs.

CDR3 region: CASSPPRQGGDNEQFF. DNA for the CDR3: TGTGCCAGCTCACCACCCCGACAGGGGGGAGACAATGAGCAGTTCTTC. This chain connects TRBV18 to TRBJ2-1; 9 bases are shared with TRBD1. With V trimmed by 0 bases and J by 5 bases, 5 bases remained unmatched. There are 16 residues in the CDR3. Germline CDR1 is KGHSH and CDR2 is LQKENI.